This T cell receptor beta chain comes out of a study of shared clonotypes between healthy human individuals. For the study at large: Donor ages ranged 18 to 49 years: a couple of women, a few men. Findings and limits, study-wide: Across subsets, estimated richness was generally greater for naive than for memory populations. Clonotype sharing among donors was thought likely to change with sequencing depth.

Measured with immunoSEQ multiplex PCR; TCRdb has only the in-frame clones, and not every one. Of approximately 2,000,000 clones listed, about 94% were seen once; the top ten hold around 1.8%. Note on this clone: Its target is unknown.

Germline V gene data show CDR1 as MGHDK and CDR2 as SYGVNS. Trimming removed 11 bases from V and 4 bases from J; junction bases left unmatched: 9. The CDR3 totals 13 residues. Positive CCR7 selection of CD45RO-negative cells yielded the naive CD8 cells, and terminally differentiated effector memory CD45RA+ cells were excluded. Donors included only healthy HIV-negative adults lacking recent acute infections or vaccinations. Sequenced: naive CD8+ T cells from PBMCs. The J gene is TRBJ1-2, the V gene TRBV25-1; 8 bases align to TRBD1. This clonotype was sampled from a man aged 18 to 29 in good health. Some clones in this sample may be carry-over from other donors' samples. In nucleotides, the CDR3 is TGTGCCTCACAGGGGGGACAGGCCTATGGCTACACCTTC. Translated: CASQGGQAYGYTF.